This T cell receptor beta chain was captured in a study of PD-1 blockade in classical Hodgkin lymphoma. Germline-derived CDR1 and CDR2 are SEHNR and FQNEAQ (reference sequence). This CDR3 is 14 amino acids long. V lost 5 bases, J lost 7 bases, and 5 bases stayed unmatched. The protocol was immunoSEQ multiplex PCR, while the TCRdb copy is restricted to in-frame clones and leaves out a portion. The sample lists 95,000 to 100,000 clones, around 89% occurring once. Each of the patients experienced relapse following autologous stem cell transplantation, and their brentuximab vedotin exposure differed. This clone was recorded once.

This sequence was found in a human donor with classical Hodgkin lymphoma. Specimen: peripheral blood mononuclear cells (PBMCs), collected before the second cycle of nivolumab. The chain joins TRBV7-9 to TRBJ1-2; 12 bases are a match to TRBD1. This chain's CDR3 is CASSAGQGATGYTF. In nucleotides, the CDR3 is TGTGCCAGCAGCGCGGGACAGGGGGCGACTGGCTACACCTTC.